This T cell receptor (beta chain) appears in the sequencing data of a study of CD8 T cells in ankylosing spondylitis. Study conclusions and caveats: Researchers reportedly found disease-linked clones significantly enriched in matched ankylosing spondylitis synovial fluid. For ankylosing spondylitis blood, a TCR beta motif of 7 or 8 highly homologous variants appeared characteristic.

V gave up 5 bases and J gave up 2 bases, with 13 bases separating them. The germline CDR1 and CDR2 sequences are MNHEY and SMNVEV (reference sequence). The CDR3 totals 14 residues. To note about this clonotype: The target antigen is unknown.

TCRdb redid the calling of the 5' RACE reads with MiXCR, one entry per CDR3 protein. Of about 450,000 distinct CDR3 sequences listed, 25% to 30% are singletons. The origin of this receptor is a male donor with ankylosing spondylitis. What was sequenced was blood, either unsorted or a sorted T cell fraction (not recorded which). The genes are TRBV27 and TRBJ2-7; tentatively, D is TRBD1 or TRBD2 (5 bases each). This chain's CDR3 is CASSPRMGAYEQYF. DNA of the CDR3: TGTGCCAGCAGTCCCCGAATGGGGGCCTACGAGCAGTACTTC.